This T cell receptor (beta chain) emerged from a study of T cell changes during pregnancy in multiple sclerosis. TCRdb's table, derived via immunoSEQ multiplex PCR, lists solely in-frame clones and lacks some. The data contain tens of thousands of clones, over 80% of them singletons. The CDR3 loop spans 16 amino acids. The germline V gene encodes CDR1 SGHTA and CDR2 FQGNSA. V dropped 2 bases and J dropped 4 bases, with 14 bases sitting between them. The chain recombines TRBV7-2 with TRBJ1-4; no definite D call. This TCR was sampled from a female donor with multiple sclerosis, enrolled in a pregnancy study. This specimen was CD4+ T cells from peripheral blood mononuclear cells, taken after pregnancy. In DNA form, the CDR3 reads TGTGCCAGCAGCTTATCGAGGTCATGGAGTAATGAAAAACTGTTTTTT. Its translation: CASSLSRSWSNEKLFF.